This T cell receptor beta chain was obtained from a study of T cell repertoires in cytomegalovirus infection. Study information: In public TCR beta signatures, there were indications of both CMV infection and matching HLA type. General observations from the study: Cumulative frequency of public TCR beta families picked out carriers of CMV plus the relevant HLA.

There are a few counts of this clonotype. Its matching antigen is unknown. A single record per CDR3 protein comes from TCRdb applying MiXCR to the reads. The sample lists about 920,000 distinct CDR3 sequences; less than 40% were seen once. Trimming stripped 0 bases from V and 5 bases from J, with 25 bases between. The CDR3 runs 19 residues. The germline V gene encodes CDR1 LGHNA and CDR2 YSLEER. V is TRBV4-3 and J is TRBJ1-1; D uncertain. This clonotype was obtained from a human donor in good health (CMV status not recorded). Some clones in this sample may be carry-over from other donors' samples. This material consisted of cultured CD8+ T cells from PBMCs, taken from culture after CMV antigen stimulation. CDR3 coding DNA: TGCGCCAGCAGCCAAGAGTTGTGGAACCGTGGGCCCTTTGGGACTGAAGCTTTCTTT. It yields the protein CASSQELWNRGPFGTEAFF.